The present entry profiles one T cell receptor (beta chain) with its context. Alongside a J-beta primer mix, a sample-barcoded 5' primer served in a second PCR lasting about 7 to 11 cycles. TCRdb redid the calling of the 5' RACE reads with MiXCR, one entry per CDR3 protein. Among around 800,000 distinct CDR3 sequences listed, approximately 59% were seen once. CDR1 and CDR2 from the germline V gene are LGHNA and YNFKEQ. Germline trimming cut 0 bases from V and 5 bases from J; bases unmatched to any gene: 10. CDR3 size: 17 residues. This entry comes from a study of blood T cells in healthy people across ages.

The TCR was taken from a man between 25 and 39 years old in good health. The J gene is TRBJ2-1, the V gene TRBV4-2, with 7 positions matching TRBD2. The specimen was blood. The CDR3 sequence is CASSQEGEGPANNEQFF. The DNA for the CDR3 is TGTGCCAGCAGCCAAGAAGGGGAGGGGCCCGCTAACAATGAGCAGTTCTTC.